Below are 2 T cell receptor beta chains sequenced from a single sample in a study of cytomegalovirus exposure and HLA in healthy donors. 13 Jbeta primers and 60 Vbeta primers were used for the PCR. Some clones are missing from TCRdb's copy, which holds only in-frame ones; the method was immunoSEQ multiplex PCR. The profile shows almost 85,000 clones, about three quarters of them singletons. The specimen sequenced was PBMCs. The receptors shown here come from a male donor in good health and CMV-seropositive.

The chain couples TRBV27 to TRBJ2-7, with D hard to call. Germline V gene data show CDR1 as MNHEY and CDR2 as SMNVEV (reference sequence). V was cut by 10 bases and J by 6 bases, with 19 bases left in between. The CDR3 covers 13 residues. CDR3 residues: CATKRIPYREQYF. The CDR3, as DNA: TGTGCCACCAAGAGGATACCCTATCGCGAGCAGTACTTC.

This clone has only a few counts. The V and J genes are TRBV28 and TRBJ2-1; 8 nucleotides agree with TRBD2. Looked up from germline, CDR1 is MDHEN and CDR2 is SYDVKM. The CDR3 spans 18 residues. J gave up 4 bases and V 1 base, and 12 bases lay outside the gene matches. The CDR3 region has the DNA TGTGCCAGCAGTTTATTCGCGAAGGTGCTAGCGGGTTACAATGAGCAGTTCTTC. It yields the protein CASSLFAKVLAGYNEQFF.